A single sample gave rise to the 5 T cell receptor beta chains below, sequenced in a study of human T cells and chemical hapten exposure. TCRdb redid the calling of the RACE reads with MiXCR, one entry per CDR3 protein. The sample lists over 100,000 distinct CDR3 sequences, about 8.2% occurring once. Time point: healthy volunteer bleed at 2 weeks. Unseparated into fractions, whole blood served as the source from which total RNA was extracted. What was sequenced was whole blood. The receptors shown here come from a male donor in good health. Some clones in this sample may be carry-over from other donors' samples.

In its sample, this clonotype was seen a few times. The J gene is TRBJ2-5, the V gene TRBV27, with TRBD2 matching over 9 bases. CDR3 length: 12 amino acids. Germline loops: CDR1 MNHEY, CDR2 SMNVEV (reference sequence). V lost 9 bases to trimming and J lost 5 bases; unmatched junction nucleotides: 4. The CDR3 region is CASRGGVETQYF. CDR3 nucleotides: TGTGCCAGTCGCGGGGGGGTGGAGACCCAGTACTTC.

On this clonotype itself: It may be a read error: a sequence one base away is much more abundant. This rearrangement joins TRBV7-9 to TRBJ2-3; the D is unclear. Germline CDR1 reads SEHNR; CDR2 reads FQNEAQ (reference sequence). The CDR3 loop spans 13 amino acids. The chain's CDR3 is CASSLGSTDTHYF. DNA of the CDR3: TGTGCCAGCAGCTTGGGCTCCACAGATACGCATTATTTT.

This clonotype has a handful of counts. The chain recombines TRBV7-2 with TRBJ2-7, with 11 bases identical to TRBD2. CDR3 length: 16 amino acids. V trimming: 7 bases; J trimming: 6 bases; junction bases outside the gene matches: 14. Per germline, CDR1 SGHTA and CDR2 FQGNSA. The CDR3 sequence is CASTDVLRLAGPEQYF. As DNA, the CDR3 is TGTGCCAGCACCGACGTTCTTCGACTAGCGGGGCCCGAGCAGTACTTC.

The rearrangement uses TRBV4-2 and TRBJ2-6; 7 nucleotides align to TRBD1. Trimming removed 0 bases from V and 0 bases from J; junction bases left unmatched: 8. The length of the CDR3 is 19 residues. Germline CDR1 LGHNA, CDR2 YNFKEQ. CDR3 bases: TGTGCCAGCAGCCAAGATCGGGACAGTTCCTTCTCTGGGGCCAACGTCCTGACTTTC. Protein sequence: CASSQDRDSSFSGANVLTF.

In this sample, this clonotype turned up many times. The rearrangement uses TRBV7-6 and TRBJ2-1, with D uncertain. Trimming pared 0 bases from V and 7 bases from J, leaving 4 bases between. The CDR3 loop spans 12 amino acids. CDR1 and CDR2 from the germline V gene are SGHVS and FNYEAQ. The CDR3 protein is CASSLAENEQFF. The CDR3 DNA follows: TGTGCCAGCAGCTTAGCCGAGAATGAGCAGTTCTTC.